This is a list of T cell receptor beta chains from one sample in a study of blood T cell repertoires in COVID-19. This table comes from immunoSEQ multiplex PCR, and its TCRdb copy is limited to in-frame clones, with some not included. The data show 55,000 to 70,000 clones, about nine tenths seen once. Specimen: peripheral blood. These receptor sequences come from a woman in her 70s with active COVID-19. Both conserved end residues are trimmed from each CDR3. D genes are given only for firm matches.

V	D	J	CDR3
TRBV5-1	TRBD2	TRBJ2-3	ASSLAQAGEGDTQY
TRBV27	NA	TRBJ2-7	ASSPPGMEQY
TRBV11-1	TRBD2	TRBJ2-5	ASSLVTSGSSETQY
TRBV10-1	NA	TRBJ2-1	ASGWEAEQF
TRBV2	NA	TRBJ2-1	ASSQYNEQF
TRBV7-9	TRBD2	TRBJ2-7	ASSSSGRAYEQY
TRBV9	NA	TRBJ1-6	ASSARTGGDSPLH
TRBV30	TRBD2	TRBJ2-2	ACRSVAGGPTTGELF
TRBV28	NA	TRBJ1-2	ASRTSGSYT
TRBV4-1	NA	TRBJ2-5	ASSQYIDTQETQY
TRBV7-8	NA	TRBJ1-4	ASSPLVVGGEKLF
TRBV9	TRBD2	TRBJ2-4	ASSVGGSGRKGNIQY
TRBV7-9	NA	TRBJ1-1	ASSSIRRGLAMNTEAF
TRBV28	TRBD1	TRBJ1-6	ASETGYNSPLH
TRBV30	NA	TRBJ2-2	AWSVRVNTGELF
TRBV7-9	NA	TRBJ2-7	ASSLGFDGGNSYEQY
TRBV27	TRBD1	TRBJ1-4	ASGQGRGEKLF
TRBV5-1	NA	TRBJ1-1	ASSLNRGIVTEAF
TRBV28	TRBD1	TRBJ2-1	ASKPQGQGVHEQF
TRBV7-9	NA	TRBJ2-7	ASSLGGHSYEQY
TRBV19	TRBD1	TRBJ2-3	ASSISQGGTDTQY
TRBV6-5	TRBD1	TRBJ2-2	ASSLGTGDTGELF
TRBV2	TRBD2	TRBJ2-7	ASSDQSPGRGEQY
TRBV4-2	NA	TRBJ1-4	ASSQQLGGSLF
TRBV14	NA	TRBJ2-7	ASSPSWGATFYEQY
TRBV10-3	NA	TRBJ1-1	AISYRVDTEAF
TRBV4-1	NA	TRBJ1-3	ASSQRGFGNTIY
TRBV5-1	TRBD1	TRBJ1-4	ASSLNRGTNEKLF
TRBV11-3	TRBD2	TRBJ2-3	ASSRGTSGSDDTQY
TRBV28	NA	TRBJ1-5	ASTYLNRPQH
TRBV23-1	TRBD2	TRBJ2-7	ASSQFWGLAGVRNYEQY
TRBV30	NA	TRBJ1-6	ASAGVASPLH
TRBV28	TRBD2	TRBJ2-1	ASSSRLAGGPGWSYNEQF
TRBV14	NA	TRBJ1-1	ASVRQPNTEAF
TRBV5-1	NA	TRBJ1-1	ASSLAPGNTEAF
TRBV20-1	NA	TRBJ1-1	SVHGWTEAF
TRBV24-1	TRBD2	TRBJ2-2	ATQLAGGNTGELF
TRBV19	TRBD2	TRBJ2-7	ASSPGLVTYEQY
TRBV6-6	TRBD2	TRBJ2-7	ASSRLAAEEEQY
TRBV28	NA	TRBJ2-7	ASSFGQGRRREQY
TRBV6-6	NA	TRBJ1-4	ASSDTGATNEKLF
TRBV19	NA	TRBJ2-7	ATEGYGYEQY
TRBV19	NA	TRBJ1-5	ASSGNRDQPQH
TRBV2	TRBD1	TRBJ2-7	ARGQGEVIEEQY
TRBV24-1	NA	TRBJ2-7	ATSDSRGGQY
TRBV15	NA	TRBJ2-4	ATRDSKNIQY
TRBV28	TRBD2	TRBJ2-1	ASSRGTSGGRGEQF
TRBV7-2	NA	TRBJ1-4	ASSLLSRATNEKLF
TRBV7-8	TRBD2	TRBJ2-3	ASSPAIAGDFGADTQY
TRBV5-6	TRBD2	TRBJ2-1	ASSLQRTSINEQF
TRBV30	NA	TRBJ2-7	AWSVQGYEQY
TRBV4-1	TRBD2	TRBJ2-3	ASSQDHDSGSAQY
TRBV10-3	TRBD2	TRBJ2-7	AISGNSGSSEEQY
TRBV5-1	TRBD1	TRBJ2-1	ASSVTGGSLSYNEQF
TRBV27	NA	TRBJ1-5	ASSLVHPSNQPQH
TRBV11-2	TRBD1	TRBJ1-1	ASSWDRGNTEAF
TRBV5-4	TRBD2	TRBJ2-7	ASSLGGLAGDEQY
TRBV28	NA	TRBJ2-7	ASTTPRSPSYEQY